These T cell receptor beta chains were read from a single sample in a study of shared clonotypes between healthy human individuals. TCRdb's copy holds only in-frame clones and misses some; the assay was immunoSEQ multiplex PCR. The repertoire holds some 2,100,000 clones, with approximately 96% as singletons. Source material: naive CD4+ T cells sorted from blood. The source is a man aged 18 to 30 in good health. The CDR3 runs from the conserved cysteine through the conserved F or W. D genes are given only for firm matches. Expanded clones get a size class; other rows say once, few or many, or leave the size out.

d_call clone_size j_call v_call cdr3_nt cdr3_aa
- once TRBJ2-1 TRBV27 TGTGCCAGCAGCTATAAACTGGCCAGCTCCTACAATGAGCAGTTCTTC CASSYKLASSYNEQFF
TRBD2 - TRBJ2-1 TRBV10-3 TGTGCCATCAGCGTCGGGACTAGCGGGAGGTTTCATGAGCAGTTCTTC CAISVGTSGRFHEQFF
TRBD1 - TRBJ2-7 TRBV6-1 TGTGCCAGCAGTCCGGGACAGGGGACCTACGAGCAGTACTTC CASSPGQGTYEQYF
TRBD1 - TRBJ2-1 TRBV5-1 TGCGCCAGCAGCCAACCCGACAGGGGGGGTGAGCAGTTCTTC CASSQPDRGGEQFF
- - TRBJ2-7 TRBV5-6 TGTGCCAGCAGCTTGGCCGGTGGGAGCCGCCGCGAGCAGTACTTC CASSLAGGSRREQYF
- - TRBJ2-7 TRBV27 TGTGCCAGCAGTTTCGGGAGTACCGGTGGCTACGAGCAGTACTTC CASSFGSTGGYEQYF
- - TRBJ2-7 TRBV7-6 TGTGCCAGCAGCTTAGTCAGTTCTTACGAGCAGTACTTC CASSLVSSYEQYF
TRBD2 - TRBJ2-3 TRBV7-2 TGTGCCAGCAGCTTAGTCTGGTTAGCGGGAGGGAGCACAGATACGCAGTATTTT CASSLVWLAGGSTDTQYF
- - TRBJ1-5 TRBV1 TGCACCAGCAGCCAGTATACAAGCACGGGTCAGCCCCAGCATTTT CTSSQYTSTGQPQHF
TRBD1 - TRBJ1-4 TRBV28 TGTGCCAGTCTCCCCGGGGACAGGGGTCATGAAAAACTGTTTTTT CASLPGDRGHEKLFF
- - TRBJ2-2 TRBV13 TGTGCCAGCAGCCTACTAGCTGAGAACACCGGGGAGCTGTTTTTT CASSLLAENTGELFF
TRBD1 - TRBJ2-7 TRBV5-1 TGCGCCAGCAGTCCGGGACAGACCTACGAGCAGTACTTC CASSPGQTYEQYF
- - TRBJ2-3 TRBV7-9 TGTGCCAGCAGCTTTTGGGGAGCAGATACGCAGTATTTT CASSFWGADTQYF
- - TRBJ2-7 TRBV29-1 TGCAGCGTACGGGACAACTCCTACGAGCAGTACTTC CSVRDNSYEQYF
TRBD1 - TRBJ2-4 TRBV28 TGTGCCAGCAGTTTGGCGGGACAGGGGATCCCAGGTCACATTCAGTACTTC CASSLAGQGIPGHIQYF
- - TRBJ2-3 TRBV29-1 TGCAGCGTTGTGGCGGGCACAGATACGCAGTATTTT CSVVAGTDTQYF
- - TRBJ2-6 TRBV7-9 TGTGCCAGCAGCTTGAAGGGCCCCCAAATCTCTGGGGCCAACGTCCTGACTTTC CASSLKGPQISGANVLTF
- - TRBJ2-2 TRBV25-1 TGTGCCAGCAGTCACCGTTCGTTAGGGGCCGGGGAGCTGTTTTTT CASSHRSLGAGELFF
- - TRBJ2-7 TRBV4-1 TGCGCCAGCAGCCACCCTCGGGACAACTACGAGCAGTACTTC CASSHPRDNYEQYF
- - TRBJ2-5 TRBV11-2 TGTGCCAGCAGCTTGGGAGAGACCCAATACTTC CASSLGETQYF
- once TRBJ2-3 TRBV18 TGTGCCAGCTCACCAGCTGATACGCAGTATTTT CASSPADTQYF
- - TRBJ2-3 TRBV29-1 TGCAGCGCCCGGGACTTGGGGAATACGCAGTATTTT CSARDLGNTQYF
- - TRBJ2-7 TRBV6-5 TGTGCCAGTTCGGGCGGGGCGCTTGAGCAGTACTTC CASSGGALEQYF
- - TRBJ1-2 TRBV9 TGTGCCAGCAGCGTAACGGGTGGGGACTATGGCTACACCTTC CASSVTGGDYGYTF
TRBD2 - TRBJ2-3 TRBV28 TGTGCCGGGAGGGCTAGCGGGGGGGCTGATACGCAGTATTTT CAGRASGGADTQYF
- - TRBJ1-2 TRBV27 TGTGCCAGCAGTGCACGAGGGGAAGGCTACACCTTC CASSARGEGYTF
TRBD1 - TRBJ1-1 TRBV6-1 TGTGCCAGCAGGGAGACAGGGGGAATCTCTGAAGCTTTCTTT CASRETGGISEAFF
- - TRBJ1-5 TRBV28 TGTGCCAGCAGTTTAGAAGCAGGGCGCCAGCCCCAGCATTTT CASSLEAGRQPQHF
TRBD2 - TRBJ2-1 TRBV10-3 TGTGCCATCAGCGAAGGGACTAGCGGGAGTAGGTACGGTGAGCAGTTCTTC CAISEGTSGSRYGEQFF
- - TRBJ1-3 TRBV5-1 TGCGCCAGCAGCTTTAGCGGAAACGGAAACACCATATATTTT CASSFSGNGNTIYF
TRBD1 - TRBJ2-3 TRBV9 TGTGCCAGCAGCGGCTCGACAGGGCACACAGATACGCAGTATTTT CASSGSTGHTDTQYF
TRBD2 - TRBJ2-1 TRBV5-1 TGCGCCAGCAACCTAGCGGGGGGACCCTACAATGAGCAGTTCTTC CASNLAGGPYNEQFF
TRBD1 - TRBJ1-3 TRBV19 TGTGCCAGTCAACAGGGGAGCGGCTCTGGAAACACCATATATTTT CASQQGSGSGNTIYF
- - TRBJ2-3 TRBV6-5 TGTGCCAGCAGTTACTCGATCGGTGGAGATACGCAGTATTTT CASSYSIGGDTQYF
TRBD2 - TRBJ2-7 TRBV5-4 TGTGCCAGCCGCCCCGAACTAGCGGGAGTGGTCGAGCAGTACTTC CASRPELAGVVEQYF
- - TRBJ1-1 TRBV4-3 TGCGCCAGCAGCCAAGATTATCTCTTGGGGGGGGCAAAGGACACTGAAGCTTTCTTT CASSQDYLLGGAKDTEAFF
- - TRBJ2-7 TRBV5-6 TGTGCCAGCACCCCCGACGGGGGGCTTGGTGAGCAGTACTTC CASTPDGGLGEQYF
- - TRBJ2-2 TRBV10-3 TGTGCCATCAGTCTCGGCCAGACGGACACCGGGGAGCTGTTTTTT CAISLGQTDTGELFF
TRBD1 - TRBJ2-7 TRBV7-9 TGTGCCAGCAGCCCCGCCCCGGGACAGAACTACGAGCAGTACTTC CASSPAPGQNYEQYF
TRBD1 - TRBJ1-2 TRBV5-1 TGCGCCAGCAGCCCCGGACAGGGGGTAACTAACTATGGCTACACCTTC CASSPGQGVTNYGYTF
TRBD1 - TRBJ1-1 TRBV30 TGTGCCTGGAGGACAGGGGGTGACACTGAAGCTTTCTTT CAWRTGGDTEAFF
TRBD2 - TRBJ2-2 TRBV30 TGTGCCAGGACTAGCGGAGCGAACACCGGGGAGCTGTTTTTT CARTSGANTGELFF
TRBD1 - TRBJ1-1 TRBV6-6 TGTGCCAGCAGTTCCCCGGAGGGGGCGAACACTGAAGCTTTCTTT CASSSPEGANTEAFF